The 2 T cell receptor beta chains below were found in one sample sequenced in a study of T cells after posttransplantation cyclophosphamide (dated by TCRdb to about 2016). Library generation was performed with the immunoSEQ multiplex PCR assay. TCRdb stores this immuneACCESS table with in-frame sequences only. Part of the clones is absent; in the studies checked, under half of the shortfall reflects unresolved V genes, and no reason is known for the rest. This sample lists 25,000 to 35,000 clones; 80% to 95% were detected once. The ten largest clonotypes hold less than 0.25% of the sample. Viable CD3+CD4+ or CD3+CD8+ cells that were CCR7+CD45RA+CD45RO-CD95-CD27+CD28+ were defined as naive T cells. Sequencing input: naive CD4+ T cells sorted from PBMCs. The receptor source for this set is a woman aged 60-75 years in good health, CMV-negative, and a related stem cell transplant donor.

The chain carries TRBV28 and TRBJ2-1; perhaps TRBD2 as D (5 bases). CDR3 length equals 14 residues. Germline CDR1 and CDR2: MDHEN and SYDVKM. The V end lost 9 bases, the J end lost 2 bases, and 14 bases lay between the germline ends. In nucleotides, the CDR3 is TGTGCCAGTCTAAGGAGGTGGGCCTACAATGAGCAGTTCTTC. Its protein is CASLRRWAYNEQFF.

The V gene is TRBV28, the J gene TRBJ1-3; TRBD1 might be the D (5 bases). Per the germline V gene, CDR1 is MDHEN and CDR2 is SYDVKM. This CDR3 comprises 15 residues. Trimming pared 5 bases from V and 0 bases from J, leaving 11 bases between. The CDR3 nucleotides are TGTGCCAGCAGTGGAGGGGACCACTCTGGAAACACCATATATTTT. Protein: CASSGGDHSGNTIYF.